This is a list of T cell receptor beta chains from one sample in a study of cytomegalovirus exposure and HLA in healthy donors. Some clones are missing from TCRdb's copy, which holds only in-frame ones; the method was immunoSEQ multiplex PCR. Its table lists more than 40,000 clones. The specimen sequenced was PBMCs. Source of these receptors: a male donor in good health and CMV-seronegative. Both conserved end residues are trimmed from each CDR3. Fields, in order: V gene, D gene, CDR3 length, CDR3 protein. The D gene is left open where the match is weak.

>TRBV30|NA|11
AWSRGGTWPQH
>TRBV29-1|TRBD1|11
SVVQGDYTEAF
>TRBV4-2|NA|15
ASSREADGTGYYGYT
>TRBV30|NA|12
AWRIGPGTIEQY
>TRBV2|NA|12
ASRLGGGEQPQH
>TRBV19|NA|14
ASTTGQSLNTGELF
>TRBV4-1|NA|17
ASSQGLGGDVISYNEQF
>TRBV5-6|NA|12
ASSLPGAGNTIY
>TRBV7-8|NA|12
ASSLDRGNQPQH
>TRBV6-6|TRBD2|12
ASSYGRGQETQY
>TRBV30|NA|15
AWSSRPFGGPVYEQY
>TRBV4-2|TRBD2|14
ASSHHTKTSIETQY
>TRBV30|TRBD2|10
AGGRGGHEQY
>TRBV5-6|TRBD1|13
ASTAGGRRTGELF
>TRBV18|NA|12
ASSPMGADTEAF
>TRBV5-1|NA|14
ASSLVRGQVYNEQF
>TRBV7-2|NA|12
ASSFRASNQPQH
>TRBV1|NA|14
TSSPWTALVRYGYT
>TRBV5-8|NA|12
ASSLAGDEDTQY
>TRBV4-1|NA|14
ASSQTTSTVFYGYT
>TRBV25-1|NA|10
ASSDPDRRAF
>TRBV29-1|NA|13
SVYDSISTPYEQY
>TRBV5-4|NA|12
ASSVDFSGNTIY
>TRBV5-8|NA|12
ASNLGQGYQPQH
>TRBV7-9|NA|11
ASSFSDSYEQY
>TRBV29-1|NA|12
SGGLKGLPTEAF
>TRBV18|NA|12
ASSKAQMNTEAF
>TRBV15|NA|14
ATSRDRGGRGYGYT
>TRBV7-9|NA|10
ASSFPPEPQH
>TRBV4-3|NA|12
ASSPGGRVSGYT
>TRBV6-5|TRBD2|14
ASSYSPPSGGETQY
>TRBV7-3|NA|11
ASSLTPGSPLH
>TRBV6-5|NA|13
ASSQGAEFNYGYT
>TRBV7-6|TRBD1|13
ASSLWTGGQETQY
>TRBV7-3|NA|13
ASSLTRTEQNGYT
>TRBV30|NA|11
AWSPQGYQPQH
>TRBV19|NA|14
ASSIGTLDLNSPLH
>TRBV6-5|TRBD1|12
ASSYSDRVQPQH
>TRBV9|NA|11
ASSATPEYGYT
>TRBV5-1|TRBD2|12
ASSYRGGGYEQY